This passage covers 31 T cell receptor beta chains from one sample sequenced in a study of cytomegalovirus exposure and HLA in healthy donors. TCRdb's table, derived via immunoSEQ multiplex PCR, lists solely in-frame clones and lacks some. The repertoire includes 200,000 to 250,000 clones, over 75% of them detected once, and more than 1.5% sits in the top ten. Specimen: PBMCs. The receptor set was obtained from a woman younger than 35 in good health and CMV-seropositive.

The chain joins TRBV7-6 to TRBJ2-7; perhaps TRBD1 as D (6 bases). Germline V lookup: CDR1 SGHVS, CDR2 FNYEAQ. The CDR3 sequence is 14 residues long. V was shortened by 1 base and J by 2 bases, with 9 bases between the two germline ends. CDR3 sequence: CASSLGAGAYEQYF. The CDR3, as DNA: TGTGCCAGCAGCTTAGGGGCAGGGGCCTACGAGCAGTACTTC.

The rearrangement links TRBV4-1 to TRBJ1-2; 9 positions agree with TRBD1. The V segment lost 1 base and the J segment 13 bases; nucleotides outside the gene matches: 10. The CDR3 contains 14 residues. In germline, CDR1 is MGHRA, CDR2 YSYEKL. CDR3 bases: TGCGCCAGCAGCCAAGTGAGTTTGGACAGGGGCGGCACCTTC. This translates into CASSQVSLDRGGTF.

The rearrangement joins TRBV6-4 to TRBJ1-2, with D perhaps TRBD1 (5 bases). The CDR3 length is 13 residues. V was trimmed by 0 bases and J by 8 bases, leaving 10 bases between them. Germline CDR1 is MRHNA and CDR2 is SNTAGT. The CDR3: CASSDSTGVGYTF. CDR3 bases: TGTGCCAGCAGTGACTCGACGGGGGTAGGCTACACCTTC.

The chain combines TRBV9 with TRBJ1-1; 7 bases are shared with TRBD1. The germline CDR1 and CDR2 sequences are SGDLS and YYNGEE. The V and J ends lost 3 bases and 5 bases, in that order; junction bases with no gene match: 13. The CDR3 is made up of 16 amino acids. The CDR3 sequence is CASSAILSTGFTEAFF. CDR3 bases: TGTGCCAGCAGCGCCATACTCTCGACAGGGTTTACTGAAGCTTTCTTT.

DNA for the CDR3: TGTGCCAGCAGCGTAGCTTCCAGGGACAGCTCCTACAATGAGCAGTTCTTC. It is translated as CASSVASRDSSYNEQFF. The chain carries TRBV9 and TRBJ2-1, with TRBD1 matching 7 bases. Germline V CDR1 and CDR2: SGDLS, YYNGEE. This CDR3 has 17 amino acids. Losses at the gene ends were 0 bases for V and 0 bases for J; bases not matched to a gene: 6.

This clone turned up a few times. The chain is built from TRBV27 and TRBJ2-6; 8 bases are shared with TRBD1. The ends lost 5 bases at V and 2 bases at J; junction bases unmatched: 8. Germline lookup yields CDR1 MNHEY and CDR2 SMNVEV (reference sequence). CDR3 size: 17 residues. DNA for the CDR3: TGTGCCAGCAGTCTCCGACAGGGGAAGGCTGGGGCCAACGTCCTGACTTTC. Translation: CASSLRQGKAGANVLTF.

V and J are TRBV27 and TRBJ2-2, with D possibly TRBD1 on 5 matching bases. The germline V and J ends were trimmed by 4 bases and 6 bases, with 9 bases remaining between them. There are 13 residues in the CDR3. From germline, CDR1 is MNHEY and CDR2 SMNVEV (reference sequence). CDR3 loop: CASSSDSAGELFF. The CDR3 bases are TGTGCCAGCAGTTCCGACAGCGCCGGGGAGCTGTTTTTT.

The J gene is TRBJ2-7, the V gene TRBV14; perhaps TRBD2 as D (5 bases). The CDR3 is made up of 13 amino acids. The V and J ends lost 1 base and 6 bases respectively, with 10 bases between them. Germline CDR1 reads SGHDN; CDR2 reads FVKESK. DNA for the CDR3: TGTGCCAGCAGCCAAGTTGAGGGTATCGAGCAGTACTTC. Its protein is CASSQVEGIEQYF.

The chain joins TRBV11-2 to TRBJ1-1, with D perhaps matching TRBD1 (5 bases). Germline lookup yields CDR1 SGHAT and CDR2 FQNNGV. CDR3 length: 15 amino acids. V was shortened by 1 base and J by 0 bases, with 9 bases between the two germline ends. CDR3 sequence reads: CASSLVEGVNTEAFF. CDR3 bases: TGTGCCAGCAGCTTAGTAGAAGGGGTGAACACTGAAGCTTTCTTT.

The CDR3 is CATSREGQGQETQYF. Written as DNA, the CDR3 is TGTGCCACCAGCAGAGAAGGACAGGGCCAAGAGACCCAGTACTTC. The rearrangement links TRBV15 to TRBJ2-5; 8 positions agree with TRBD1. CDR1 is LNHNV, CDR2 YYDKDF, per germline (reference sequence). The CDR3 length is 15 residues. V lost 0 bases and J lost 1; bases outside the gene matches: 1. Filled out from reference TRBV15 and TRBJ2-5, the complete variable domain reads DAMVIQNPRYQVTQFGKPVTLSCSQTLNHNVMYWYQQKSSQAPKLLFHYYDKDFNNEADTPDNFQSRRPNTSFCFLDIRSPGLGDTAMYLCATSREGQGQETQYFGPGTRLLVL.

The chain is built from TRBV6-1 and TRBJ1-4; tentative D call: TRBD1 (5 bases). Germline CDR1 MNHNS, CDR2 SASEGT. V was pared by 5 bases and J by 7 bases, with 14 bases between. The CDR3 length is 14 residues. The DNA for the CDR3 is TGTGCCAGCAGTACAACAGGTTCGGGTGAAAAACTGTTTTTT. Protein sequence: CASSTTGSGEKLFF.

The CDR3 coding sequence is TGTGCCAGCTCACCAAAGACAGGTAGCAATCAGCCCCAGCATTTT. This sequence encodes CASSPKTGSNQPQHF. This chain connects TRBV18 to TRBJ1-5; TRBD1 might be the D (6 bases). V gave up 2 bases and J gave up 0 bases, with 8 bases separating them. Per the germline V gene, CDR1 is KGHSH and CDR2 is LQKENI. CDR3 size: 15 residues.

The CDR3 loop reads CASSLDPGIHQPQHF. DNA for the CDR3: TGCGCCAGCAGCTTGGATCCCGGGATTCATCAGCCCCAGCATTTT. The V gene is TRBV5-1, the J gene TRBJ1-5; D ambiguous. This CDR3 comprises 15 residues. Between the trimmed V and J ends, which lost 0 bases and 5 bases, there was a span of 12 bases. Germline CDR1 is SGHRS and CDR2 is YFSETQ.

This chain joins TRBV28 and TRBJ2-1, with 9 bases identical to TRBD1. This CDR3 spans 15 amino acids. V lost 5 bases to trimming and J lost 6 bases; unmatched junction nucleotides: 8. Per germline, CDR1 MDHEN and CDR2 SYDVKM. The CDR3 is CASSPDRGLGNEQFF. CDR3 sequence (DNA): TGTGCCAGCAGTCCGGACAGGGGCCTGGGCAATGAGCAGTTCTTC.

V usage is TRBV29-1 and J usage is TRBJ2-1; 7 nucleotides agree with TRBD2. This CDR3 is 15 amino acids long. CDR1 is SQVTM and CDR2 is ANQGSEA in the germline V gene. V was pared by 4 bases and J by 6 bases, with 12 bases of the junction left unmatched. Written as DNA, the CDR3 is TGCAGCGTTGGAGGTTGGGCGGGAGACCGCAATGAGCAGTTCTTC. It encodes CSVGGWAGDRNEQFF.

The chain joins TRBV18 to TRBJ2-2; 11 bases are a match to TRBD2. The CDR3 spans 17 residues. The germline CDR1 and CDR2 sequences are KGHSH and LQKENI. After removal of 2 bases from V and 6 bases from J, the junction contained 8 bases not matched to a gene. CDR3 sequence (DNA): TGTGCCAGCTCACCATCCACTAGCGGGAGTGGCGCCGGGGAGCTGTTTTTT. Its protein is CASSPSTSGSGAGELFF.

This clone has more than one count but fewer than ten. The chain is built from TRBV7-9 and TRBJ2-7; maybe TRBD1 (6 bases). CDR1 and CDR2 (germline): SEHNR, FQNEAQ (reference sequence). Trimming took 6 bases from V and 3 from J, leaving 21 bases between them. CDR3 size: 16 residues. The DNA for the CDR3 is TGTGCCAGCAGTCCCGGGACACATGCTGGTCTCTACGAGCAGTACTTC. Translation: CASSPGTHAGLYEQYF.

The V gene is TRBV30, the J gene TRBJ2-1; 8 nucleotides agree with TRBD2. The ends lost 0 bases at V and 4 bases at J; junction bases unmatched: 5. Germline loops: CDR1 GTSNPN, CDR2 SVGIG (reference sequence). The length of the CDR3 is 15 residues. The CDR3 sequence: CAWSVLLAEYNEQFF. The CDR3 DNA follows: TGTGCCTGGAGTGTACTACTAGCGGAGTACAATGAGCAGTTCTTC.

This chain connects TRBV9 to TRBJ1-1, with D tentatively TRBD1 (5 bases). This CDR3 region has 14 residues. The V gene's germline CDR1 is SGDLS and CDR2 YYNGEE. V was pared by 3 bases and J by 4 bases, with 13 bases between. The CDR3 bases are TGTGCCAGCAGCGCCCCTACAGGACCCACTGAAGCTTTCTTT. It is translated as CASSAPTGPTEAFF.

The chain is built from TRBV25-1 and TRBJ1-4; 10 bases are shared with TRBD1. The CDR3 runs 16 residues. After removal of 3 bases from V and 8 bases from J, the junction contained 9 bases not matched to a gene. Germline V lookup: CDR1 MGHDK, CDR2 SYGVNS. The CDR3 region is CASSESGTGAGEKLFF. The CDR3 coding sequence is TGTGCCAGCAGTGAGTCCGGGACAGGGGCCGGGGAAAAACTGTTTTTT.

V is TRBV15 and J is TRBJ2-2; TRBD2 matches 7 bases. CDR1 and CDR2 from the germline V gene are LNHNV and YYDKDF (reference sequence). This CDR3 is built from 16 residues. V lost 0 bases to trimming and J lost 6 bases; unmatched junction nucleotides: 7. This CDR3 is CATSRDLTSWAGELFF. CDR3 DNA: TGTGCCACCAGCAGAGATCTGACTAGCTGGGCCGGGGAGCTGTTTTTT. Using reference TRBV15 and TRBJ2-2 for the parts outside the CDR3, the full variable domain is DAMVIQNPRYQVTQFGKPVTLSCSQTLNHNVMYWYQQKSSQAPKLLFHYYDKDFNNEADTPDNFQSRRPNTSFCFLDIRSPGLGDTAMYLCATSRDLTSWAGELFFGEGSRLTVL.

V is TRBV19 and J is TRBJ1-5; TRBD1 aligns across 10 bases. The CDR3 loop spans 14 amino acids. Trimming removed 8 bases from V and 3 bases from J; junction bases left unmatched: 4. Germline CDR1 LNHDA, CDR2 SQIVND (reference sequence). The DNA of the CDR3 is TGTGCCAGTTACGGGACAGGGGACAATCAGCCCCAGCATTTT. Translated, it gives CASYGTGDNQPQHF.

This clone has more than one count but fewer than ten. The chain employs TRBV5-4 and TRBJ1-2, with a weak D call TRBD1 (5 bases). Germline CDR1 and CDR2: SGHNT and YYREEE (reference sequence). V gave up 4 bases and J gave up 2 bases, with 21 bases separating them. This CDR3 comprises 17 residues. The CDR3 sequence: CASSPRATALSNYGYTF. CDR3 coding DNA: TGTGCCAGCAGCCCACGGGCGACAGCGCTATCGAACTATGGCTACACCTTC.

The chain recombines TRBV5-5 with TRBJ1-1, with TRBD1 as a possible D gene (5 bases). The CDR3 covers 14 residues. V was shortened by 4 bases and J by 0 bases, with 10 bases between the two germline ends. CDR1 and CDR2 (germline): SGHKS, YYEKEE (reference sequence). The CDR3 here is CASSPLTVNTEAFF. The DNA for the CDR3 is TGTGCCAGCAGCCCCCTGACAGTGAACACTGAAGCTTTCTTT.

The V and J genes are TRBV6-5 and TRBJ2-7; tentatively, D is TRBD1 (6 bases). V shed 7 bases and J shed 3 bases, with 13 bases lying between them. The CDR3 extends over 13 amino acids. CDR1 is MNHEY, CDR2 SVGAGI, per germline. The CDR3 loop reads CASTPAGVYEQYF. CDR3 coding DNA: TGTGCCAGCACACCAGCAGGGGTCTACGAGCAGTACTTC.

In DNA, the CDR3 is TGTGCCAGCAGCTACCTGACAGGGGTTGACTATGGCTACACCTTC. Translating it yields CASSYLTGVDYGYTF. This rearrangement joins TRBV5-8 to TRBJ1-2, with 8 bases that match TRBD1. Trimming removed 3 bases from V and 3 bases from J; junction bases left unmatched: 7. Germline CDR1 SGHTS, CDR2 YDEGEE. The CDR3 contains 15 residues. Supplemented by reference TRBV5-8 and TRBJ1-2, the full variable domain reads EAGVTQSPTHLIKTRGQQATLRCSPISGHTSVYWYQQALGLGLQFLLWYDEGEERNRGNFPPRFSGRQFPNYSSELNVNALELEDSALYLCASSYLTGVDYGYTFGSGTRLTVV.

This chain links TRBV9 with TRBJ2-5, with D perhaps TRBD2 (5 bases). Germline CDR1 SGDLS, CDR2 YYNGEE. V lost 4 bases and J lost 1, with 14 bases in between. CDR3 length equals 15 residues. The CDR3 spells CASSFQVTSQETQYF. The CDR3 DNA is TGTGCCAGCAGCTTCCAGGTCACTAGCCAAGAGACCCAGTACTTC.

J is TRBJ2-1 and V is TRBV4-1; D perhaps matches TRBD1 (6 bases). V was trimmed by 2 bases and J by 16 bases, leaving 21 bases between them. There are 14 residues in the CDR3. CDR1 MGHRA and CDR2 YSYEKL come from the germline V gene. CDR3 coding DNA: TGCGCCAGCAGCCAAAGTTCGGAAGGTGGGGGCCGATTCTTC. Translating it yields CASSQSSEGGGRFF.

J is TRBJ2-3 and V is TRBV6-6; 10 nucleotides line up with TRBD2. CDR1 and CDR2 from the germline V gene are MNHNY and SVGAGI (reference sequence). The length of the CDR3 is 16 residues. V lost 0 bases to trimming and J lost 4 bases; unmatched junction nucleotides: 4. The CDR3 is CASSYSSLAGADTQYF. In DNA form, the CDR3 reads TGTGCCAGCAGTTACTCTTCGCTAGCGGGAGCAGATACGCAGTATTTT.

The chain has TRBV19 and TRBJ1-2; the D gene is possibly TRBD1 (5 bases). The CDR3 totals 14 residues. Germline values: CDR1 LNHDA, CDR2 SQIVND (reference sequence). The V and J ends lost 6 bases and 6 bases respectively, with 17 bases between them. For the CDR3, the DNA is TGTGCCAGTAGAGATGGGACTCTAGGCCATGGCTACACCTTC. This translates into CASRDGTLGHGYTF.

The J gene is TRBJ2-5, the V gene TRBV5-6; D is perhaps TRBD2 (6 bases). V was pared by 4 bases and J by 5 bases, with 15 bases between. CDR1 is SGHDT, CDR2 YYEEEE, per germline. The CDR3 runs to 14 residues. The CDR3 DNA is TGTGCCAGCAGCCTGGGACTCCCTCGGGAGACCCAGTACTTC. This translates into CASSLGLPRETQYF.